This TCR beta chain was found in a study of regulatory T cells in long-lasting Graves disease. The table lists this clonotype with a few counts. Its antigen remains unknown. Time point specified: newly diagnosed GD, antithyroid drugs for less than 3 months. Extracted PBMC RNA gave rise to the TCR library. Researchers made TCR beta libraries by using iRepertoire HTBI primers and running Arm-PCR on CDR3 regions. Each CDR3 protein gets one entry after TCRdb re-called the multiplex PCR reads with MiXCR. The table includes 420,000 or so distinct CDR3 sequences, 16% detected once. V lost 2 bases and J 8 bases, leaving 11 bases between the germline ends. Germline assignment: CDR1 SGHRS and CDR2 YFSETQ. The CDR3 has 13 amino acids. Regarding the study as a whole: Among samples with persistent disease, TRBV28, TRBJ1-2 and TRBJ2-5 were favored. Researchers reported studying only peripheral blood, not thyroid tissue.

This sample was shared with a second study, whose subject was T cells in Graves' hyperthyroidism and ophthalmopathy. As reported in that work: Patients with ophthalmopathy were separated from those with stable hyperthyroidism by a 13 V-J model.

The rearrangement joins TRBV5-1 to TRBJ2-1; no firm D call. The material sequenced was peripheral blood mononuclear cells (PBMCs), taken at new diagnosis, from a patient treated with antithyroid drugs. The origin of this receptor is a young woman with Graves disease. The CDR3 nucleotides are TGCGCCAGCAGCTTCCAACCCGACGATGAGCAGTTCTTC. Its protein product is CASSFQPDDEQFF.